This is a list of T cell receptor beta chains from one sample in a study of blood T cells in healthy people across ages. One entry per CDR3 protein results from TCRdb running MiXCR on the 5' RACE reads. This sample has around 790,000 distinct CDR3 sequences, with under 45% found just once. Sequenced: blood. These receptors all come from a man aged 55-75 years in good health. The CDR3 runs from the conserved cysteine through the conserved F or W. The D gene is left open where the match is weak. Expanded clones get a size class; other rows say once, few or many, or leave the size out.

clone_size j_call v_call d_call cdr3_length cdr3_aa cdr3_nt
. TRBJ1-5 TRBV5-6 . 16 CASSLGDKGPPQPQHF TGTGCCAGCAGCTTGGGGGACAAAGGGCCCCCTCAGCCCCAGCATTTT
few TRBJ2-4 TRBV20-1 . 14 CSASVPGGANIQYF TGCAGTGCTAGCGTACCAGGGGGGGCCAACATTCAGTACTTC
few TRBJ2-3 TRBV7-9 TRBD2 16 CASSSGTSGWTDTQYF TGTGCCAGCAGCTCGGGGACTAGCGGCTGGACAGATACGCAGTATTTT
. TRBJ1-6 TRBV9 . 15 CASSATGNMSPPLHF TGTGCCAGCAGCGCCACCGGGAACATGAGTCCACCCCTCCACTTT
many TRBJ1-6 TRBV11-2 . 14 CASSLLRTDSPLHF TGTGCCAGCAGCTTATTAAGGACAGATTCACCCCTCCACTTT
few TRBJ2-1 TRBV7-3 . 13 CASSLSQDNEQFF TGTGCCAGCAGCTTATCGCAAGACAATGAGCAGTTCTTC
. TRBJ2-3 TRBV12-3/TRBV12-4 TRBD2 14 CASSQGLAGGLQYF TGTGCCAGCAGTCAAGGACTAGCGGGGGGGCTGCAGTATTTT
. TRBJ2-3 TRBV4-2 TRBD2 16 CASSQELADRTDTQYF TGTGCCAGCAGCCAAGAACTAGCGGACCGCACAGATACGCAGTATTTT
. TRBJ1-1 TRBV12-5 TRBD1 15 CASGLVTGGNTEAFF TGTGCTAGTGGTTTGGTAACAGGGGGCAACACTGAAGCTTTCTTT
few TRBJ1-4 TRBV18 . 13 CASSPDGNEKLFF TGTGCCAGCTCACCGGACGGGAATGAAAAACTGTTTTTT
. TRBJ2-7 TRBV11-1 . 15 CASSRRAGEPYEQYF TGTGCCAGCAGCCGTCGGGCAGGGGAACCCTACGAGCAGTACTTC
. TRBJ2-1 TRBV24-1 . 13 CATSDLPHSIQFF TGTGCCACCAGTGATTTACCCCATAGCATACAGTTCTTC
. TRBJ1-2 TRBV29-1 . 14 CSVEESRALYGYTF TGCAGCGTTGAAGAGAGCAGGGCTCTATATGGCTACACCTTC
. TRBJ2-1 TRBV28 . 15 CASSTRRLGKETQFF TGTGCCAGCAGCACCCGCAGACTAGGGAAAGAGACCCAGTTCTTC
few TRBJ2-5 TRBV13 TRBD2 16 CASSYGGTSSDVGQYF TGTGCCAGCAGCTATGGGGGGACTAGCTCAGATGTTGGGCAGTACTTC
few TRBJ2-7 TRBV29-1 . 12 CSVEGGRYEQYF TGCAGCGTTGAAGGGGGGCGCTACGAGCAGTACTTC
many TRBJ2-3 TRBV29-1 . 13 CSVGQQSTDTQYF TGCAGCGTGGGGCAGCAGAGCACAGATACGCAGTATTTT
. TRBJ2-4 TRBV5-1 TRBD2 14 CASSTTSAYNEQYF TGCGCCAGCAGCACTACTAGCGCCTACAATGAGCAGTACTTC
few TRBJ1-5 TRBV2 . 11 CASSGGQPQHF TGTGCCAGCAGTGGGGGTCAGCCCCAGCATTTT
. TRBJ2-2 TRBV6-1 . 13 CASSEGRHGELFF TGTGCCAGCAGTGAAGGTCGACACGGGGAGCTGTTTTTT
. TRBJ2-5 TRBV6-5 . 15 CASKAGQTYQETQYF TGTGCCAGCAAAGCCGGACAGACGTACCAAGAGACCCAGTACTTC
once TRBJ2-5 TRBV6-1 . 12 CASKPADSTQYF TGTGCCAGCAAACCGGCGGACAGTACGCAGTACTTC
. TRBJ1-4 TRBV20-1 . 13 CSVHRGAPEKLFF TGCAGTGTGCATCGTGGGGCTCCTGAAAAACTGTTTTTT
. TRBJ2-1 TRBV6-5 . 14 CASSPQGSYNEQFF TGTGCCAGCAGCCCTCAGGGATCCTACAATGAGCAGTTCTTC
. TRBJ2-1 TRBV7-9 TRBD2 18 CASSPGPGLAGGHNEQFF TGTGCCAGCAGCCCGGGACCGGGACTAGCGGGGGGCCACAATGAGCAGTTCTTC
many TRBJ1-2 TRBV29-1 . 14 CSVEGEYDYYGYTF TGCAGCGTTGAGGGGGAATATGACTACTATGGCTACACCTTC
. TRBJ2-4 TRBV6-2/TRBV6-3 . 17 CASSYGRGTNSYNEQYF TGTGCCAGCAGTTACGGCCGGGGGACAAACTCCTACAATGAGCAGTACTTC
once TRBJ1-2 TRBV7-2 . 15 CASSPGGRRNYGYTF TGTGCCAGCAGCCCAGGTGGGAGAAGGAACTATGGCTACACCTTC
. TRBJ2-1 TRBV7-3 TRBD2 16 CASSPSSGGIYNEQFF TGTGCCAGCAGCCCTTCAAGCGGGGGGATATACAATGAGCAGTTCTTC
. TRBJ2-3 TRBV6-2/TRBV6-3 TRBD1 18 CASSPDRGLNLGTDTQYF TGTGCCAGCAGTCCAGACAGGGGGCTGAATTTGGGCACAGATACGCAGTATTTT
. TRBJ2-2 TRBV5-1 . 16 CASSRWVGANTGELFF TGCGCCAGCAGCCGGTGGGTCGGTGCGAACACCGGGGAGCTGTTTTTT
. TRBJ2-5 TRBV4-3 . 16 CASSQDSGVAVETQYF TGCGCCAGCAGCCAAGATAGCGGAGTAGCGGTGGAGACCCAGTACTTC
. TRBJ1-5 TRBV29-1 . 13 CSVVSGADQPQHF TGCAGCGTTGTTTCAGGGGCTGATCAGCCCCAGCATTTT
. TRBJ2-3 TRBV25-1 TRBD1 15 CASSAGTGYTDTQYF TGTGCCAGCAGTGCCGGGACAGGGTACACAGATACGCAGTATTTT
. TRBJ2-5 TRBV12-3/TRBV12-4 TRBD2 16 CASRPGLAGPWETQYF TGTGCCAGCAGACCGGGACTAGCGGGGCCCTGGGAGACCCAGTACTTC
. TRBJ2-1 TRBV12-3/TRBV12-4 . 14 CASSSTSWEQGQFF TGTGCCAGCAGCTCCACTTCTTGGGAGCAAGGACAGTTCTTC
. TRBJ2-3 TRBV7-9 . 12 CASGTRTDTQYF TGTGCCAGCGGCACCCGTACAGATACGCAGTATTTT
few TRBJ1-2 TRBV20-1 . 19 CSARVTWDAPGINNYGYTF TGCAGTGCTAGAGTTACATGGGACGCCCCTGGGATTAATAACTATGGCTACACCTTC
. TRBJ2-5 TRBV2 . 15 CASSERGASQETQYF TGTGCCAGCAGTGAACGGGGGGCAAGCCAAGAGACCCAGTACTTC
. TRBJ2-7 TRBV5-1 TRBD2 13 CASRTSGGATQYF TGCGCCAGCAGGACTAGCGGGGGGGCCACCCAGTACTTC
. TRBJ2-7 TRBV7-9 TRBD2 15 CASSFRGGAPYEQYF TGTGCCAGCAGCTTCCGGGGGGGGGCCCCTTACGAGCAGTACTTC
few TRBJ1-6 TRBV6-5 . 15 CASSYSTRHYSPLHF TGTGCCAGCAGTTACTCAACTCGACATTATTCACCCCTCCACTTT
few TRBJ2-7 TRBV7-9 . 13 CASSRQTNYEQYF TGTGCCAGCAGCCGACAGACTAACTACGAGCAGTACTTC
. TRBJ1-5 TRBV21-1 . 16 CASSHEQGAPAQPQHF TGTGCCAGCAGCCACGAACAGGGGGCGCCGGCACAGCCCCAGCATTTT
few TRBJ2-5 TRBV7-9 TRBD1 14 CASSRTGTGETQYF TGTGCCAGCAGCCGGACAGGGACAGGGGAGACCCAGTACTTC
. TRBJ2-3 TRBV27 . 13 CASRGGAIDTQYF TGTGCCAGCAGGGGGGGGGCTATAGATACGCAGTATTTT
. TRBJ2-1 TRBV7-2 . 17 CASSLNPRGAGYNEQFF TGTGCCAGCAGCTTAAACCCCCGGGGTGCGGGTTACAATGAGCAGTTCTTC
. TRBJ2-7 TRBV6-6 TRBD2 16 CASSSTSGDAQDEQYF TGTGCCAGCAGTTCGACTAGCGGGGACGCCCAGGACGAGCAGTACTTC
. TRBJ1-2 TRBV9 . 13 CASSVVEGWGYTF TGTGCCAGCAGCGTAGTTGAGGGTTGGGGCTACACCTTC
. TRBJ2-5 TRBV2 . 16 CASSAAGTPGQGTQYF TGTGCCAGCAGTGCCGCCGGGACCCCGGGTCAAGGGACCCAGTACTTC
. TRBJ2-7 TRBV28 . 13 CASSLQPDKEQYF TGTGCCAGCAGTCTCCAACCCGACAAAGAGCAGTACTTC
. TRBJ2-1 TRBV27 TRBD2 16 CASSFGGRGKYNEQFF TGTGCCAGCAGTTTCGGCGGGAGGGGCAAGTACAATGAGCAGTTCTTC
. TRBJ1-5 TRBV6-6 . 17 CASSYRRDTGGNQPQHF TGTGCCAGCAGTTACCGCCGGGACACCGGCGGCAATCAGCCCCAGCATTTT